Ten or more counts support the clone carrying this T cell receptor beta chain. As yet, its antigen is unknown. The sample belongs to a study of T cells after yellow fever vaccination. Broader study findings: Post-booster samples contained most primary-vaccination clones (approximately 96% CD4, around 88% CD8). The secondary response was weaker but peaked faster, day 5 versus 15.

In making TCR cDNA, 5'RACE template switching added a universal primer site and UMIs to it. TCRdb re-called the 5' RACE reads through MiXCR, storing one row per CDR3 protein. The table shows about 300,000 distinct CDR3 sequences, with roughly 9% occurring only once. CDR3 length: 15 amino acids. Germline CDR1 and CDR2: SGHRS and YFSETQ. Trimming stripped 4 bases from V and 6 bases from J, with 16 bases between. The V and J genes are TRBV5-1 and TRBJ2-2; D is unclear. The source of this sequence is a man between 18 and 35 years old who received the YFV17D yellow fever vaccine. The source was CD4+ T cells sorted from PBMCs, collected 5 days after the yellow fever booster vaccination. This CDR3 is CASSPTDAWAGELFF. The CDR3 coding sequence is TGCGCCAGCAGCCCGACGGACGCCTGGGCCGGGGAGCTGTTTTTT. The whole variable domain, filled in from reference TRBV5-1 and TRBJ2-2, reads KAGVTQTPRYLIKTRGQQVTLSCSPISGHRSVSWYQQTPGQGLQFLFEYFSETQRNKGNFPGRFSGRQFSNSRSEMNVSTLELGDSALYLCASSPTDAWAGELFFGEGSRLTVL.